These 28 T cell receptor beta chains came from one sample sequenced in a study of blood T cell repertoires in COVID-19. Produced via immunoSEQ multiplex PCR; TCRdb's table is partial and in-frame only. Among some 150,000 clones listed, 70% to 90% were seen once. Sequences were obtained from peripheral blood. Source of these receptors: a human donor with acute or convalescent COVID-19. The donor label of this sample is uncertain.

The CDR3 loop is CASSLSSAGGKQFF. The CDR3 DNA reads TGTGCCAGCAGCTTATCCTCAGCGGGGGGAAAGCAGTTCTTC. V is TRBV7-2 and J is TRBJ2-1; TRBD2 aligns across 9 bases. Per the germline V gene, CDR1 is SGHTA and CDR2 is FQGNSA. This CDR3 spans 14 amino acids. With V trimmed by 2 bases and J by 11 bases, 7 bases remained unmatched.

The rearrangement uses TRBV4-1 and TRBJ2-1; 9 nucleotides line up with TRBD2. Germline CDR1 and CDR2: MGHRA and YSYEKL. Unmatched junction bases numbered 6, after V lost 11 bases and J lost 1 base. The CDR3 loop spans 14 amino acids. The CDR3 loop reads CAGCGRGSYNEQFF. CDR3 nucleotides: TGCGCCGGGTGCGGGAGGGGGTCCTACAATGAGCAGTTCTTC.

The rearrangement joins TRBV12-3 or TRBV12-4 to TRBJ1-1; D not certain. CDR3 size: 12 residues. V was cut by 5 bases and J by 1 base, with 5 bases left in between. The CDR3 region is CASSSTNTEAFF. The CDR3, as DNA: TGTGCCAGCAGTAGCACGAACACTGAAGCTTTCTTT.

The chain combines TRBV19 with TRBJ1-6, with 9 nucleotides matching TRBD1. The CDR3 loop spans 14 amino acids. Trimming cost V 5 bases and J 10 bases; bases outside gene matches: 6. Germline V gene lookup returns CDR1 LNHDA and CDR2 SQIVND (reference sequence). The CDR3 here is CASSVTGGRSPLHF. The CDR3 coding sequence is TGTGCCAGTAGTGTGACAGGGGGACGATCACCCCTCCACTTT.

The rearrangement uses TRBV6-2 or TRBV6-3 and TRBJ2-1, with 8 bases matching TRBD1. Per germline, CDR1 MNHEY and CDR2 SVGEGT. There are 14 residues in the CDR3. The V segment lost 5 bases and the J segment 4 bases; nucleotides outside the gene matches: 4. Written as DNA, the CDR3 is TGTGCCAGCAGTGGACAGGGTTATTACAATGAGCAGTTCTTC. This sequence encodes CASSGQGYYNEQFF.

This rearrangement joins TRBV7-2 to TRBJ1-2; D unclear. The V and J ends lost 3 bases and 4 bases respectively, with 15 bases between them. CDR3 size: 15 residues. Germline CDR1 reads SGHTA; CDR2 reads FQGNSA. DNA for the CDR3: TGTGCCAGCAGCTTCCTCGATATGAGTAGCTATGGCTACACCTTC. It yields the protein CASSFLDMSSYGYTF.

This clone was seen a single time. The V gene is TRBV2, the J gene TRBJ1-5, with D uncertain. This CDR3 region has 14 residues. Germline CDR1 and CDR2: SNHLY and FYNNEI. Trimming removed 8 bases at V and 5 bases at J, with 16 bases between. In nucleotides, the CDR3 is TGTGCCAGCGCACGGTCTCGGGGTGATCAGCCCCAGCATTTT. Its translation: CASARSRGDQPQHF.

The CDR3 DNA follows: TGTGCCAGCAGCCACCTTACTAGCTCTAGCACAGATACGCAGTATTTT. Translating it yields CASSHLTSSSTDTQYF. The V gene is TRBV4-2, the J gene TRBJ2-3; a weak D match, TRBD2 (6 bases). V lost 3 bases and J 0 bases, leaving 13 bases between the germline ends. This CDR3 spans 16 amino acids. Germline CDR1 reads LGHNA; CDR2 reads YNFKEQ.

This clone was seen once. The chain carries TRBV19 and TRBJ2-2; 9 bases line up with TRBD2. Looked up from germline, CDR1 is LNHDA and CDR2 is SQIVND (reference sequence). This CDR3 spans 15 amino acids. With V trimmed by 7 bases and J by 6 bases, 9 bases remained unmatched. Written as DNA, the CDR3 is TGTGCCAGTATCGCGCGGGAGGGCTGGTCCGGGGAGCTGTTTTTT. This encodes CASIAREGWSGELFF.

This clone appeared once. CDR3 coding DNA: TGTGCCAGCGGCAGCGGCCTTAGTCGGGTAGCCACCATATATTTT. This sequence encodes CASGSGLSRVATIYF. The J gene is TRBJ1-3, the V gene TRBV6-5; no clear D. V was cut by 8 bases and J by 9 bases, with 23 bases left in between. This CDR3 is 15 amino acids long. Germline-derived CDR1 and CDR2 are MNHEY and SVGAGI.

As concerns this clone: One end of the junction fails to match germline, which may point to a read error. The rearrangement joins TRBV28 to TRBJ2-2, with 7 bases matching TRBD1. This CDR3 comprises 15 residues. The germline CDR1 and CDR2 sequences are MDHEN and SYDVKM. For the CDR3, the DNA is TGTGTCAGCAGCCGTACAGGGGCGAACACCGGGGAGCTGTTTTTT. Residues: CVSSRTGANTGELFF.

The CDR3 loop is CASSFRTSGLQETQYF. Here the CDR3 DNA reads TGTGCCAGCAGCTTTAGAACTAGCGGGCTCCAAGAGACCCAGTACTTC. V gene TRBV11-1 combines with J gene TRBJ2-5, with 9 nucleotides matching TRBD2. The germline CDR1 and CDR2 sequences are SGHAT and FQDESV (reference sequence). The V segment lost 3 bases and the J segment 1 base; nucleotides outside the gene matches: 6. The CDR3 is made up of 16 amino acids.

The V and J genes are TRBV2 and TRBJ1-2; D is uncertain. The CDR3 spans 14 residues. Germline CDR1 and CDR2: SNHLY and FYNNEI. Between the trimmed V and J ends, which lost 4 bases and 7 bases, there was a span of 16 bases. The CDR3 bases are TGTGCCAGCAGTGTTATGAGGGCGCGGTCTGGCTACACCTTC. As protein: CASSVMRARSGYTF.

The CDR3 here is CASSQDLRGSGSTQYF. For the CDR3, the DNA is TGCGCCAGCAGCCAAGATCTAAGGGGTAGCGGGAGCACGCAGTATTTT. The chain employs TRBV4-3 and TRBJ2-3; 9 nucleotides align to TRBD2. The ends lost 0 bases at V and 9 bases at J; junction bases unmatched: 10. CDR1 LGHNA and CDR2 YSLEER come from the germline V gene. The CDR3 totals 16 residues.

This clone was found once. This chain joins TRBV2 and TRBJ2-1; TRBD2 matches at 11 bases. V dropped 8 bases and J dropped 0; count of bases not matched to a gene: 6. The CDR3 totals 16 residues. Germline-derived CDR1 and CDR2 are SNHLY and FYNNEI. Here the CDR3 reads CASSSSGGASYNEQFF. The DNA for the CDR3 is TGTGCCAGCTCTAGTAGCGGGGGGGCCTCCTACAATGAGCAGTTCTTC.

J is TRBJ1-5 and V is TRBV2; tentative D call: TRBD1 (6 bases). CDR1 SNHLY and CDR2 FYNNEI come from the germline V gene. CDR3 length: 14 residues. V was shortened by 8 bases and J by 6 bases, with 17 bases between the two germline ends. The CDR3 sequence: CASGGTGWGQPQHF. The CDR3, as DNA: TGTGCCAGCGGGGGTACAGGGTGGGGTCAGCCCCAGCATTTT.

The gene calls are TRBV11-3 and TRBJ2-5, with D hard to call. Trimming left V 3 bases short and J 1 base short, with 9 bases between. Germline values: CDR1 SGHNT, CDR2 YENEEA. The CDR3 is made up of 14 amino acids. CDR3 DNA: TGTGCCAGCAGCTTCGGTTCCCCCCAAGAGACCCAGTACTTC. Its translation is CASSFGSPQETQYF.

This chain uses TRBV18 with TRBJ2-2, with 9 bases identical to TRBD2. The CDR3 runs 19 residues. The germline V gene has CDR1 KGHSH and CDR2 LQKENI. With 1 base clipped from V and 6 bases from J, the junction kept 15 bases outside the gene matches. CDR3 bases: TGTGCCAGCTCACCACTGCTCCAGGGGAGGACTAGCGCGTCCGGGGAGCTGTTTTTT. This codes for CASSPLLQGRTSASGELFF. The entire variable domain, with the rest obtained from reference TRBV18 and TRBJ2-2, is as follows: NAGVMQNPRHLVRRRGQEARLRCSPMKGHSHVYWYRQLPEEGLKFMVYLQKENIIDESGMPKERFSAEFPKEGPSILRIQQVVRGDSAAYFCASSPLLQGRTSASGELFFGEGSRLTVL.

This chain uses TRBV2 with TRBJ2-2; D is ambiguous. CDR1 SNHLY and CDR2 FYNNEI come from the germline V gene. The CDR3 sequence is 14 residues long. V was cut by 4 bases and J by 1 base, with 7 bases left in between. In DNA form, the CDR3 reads TGTGCCAGCAGTGTACTAAGGAACACCGGGGAGCTGTTTTTT. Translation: CASSVLRNTGELFF.

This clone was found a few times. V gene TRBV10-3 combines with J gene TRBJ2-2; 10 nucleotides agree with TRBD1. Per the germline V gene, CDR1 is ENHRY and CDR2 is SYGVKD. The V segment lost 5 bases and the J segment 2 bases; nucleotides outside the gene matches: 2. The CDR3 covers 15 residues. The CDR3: CAISPTGGNTGELFF. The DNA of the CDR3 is TGTGCCATCAGTCCGACAGGGGGCAACACCGGGGAGCTGTTTTTT.

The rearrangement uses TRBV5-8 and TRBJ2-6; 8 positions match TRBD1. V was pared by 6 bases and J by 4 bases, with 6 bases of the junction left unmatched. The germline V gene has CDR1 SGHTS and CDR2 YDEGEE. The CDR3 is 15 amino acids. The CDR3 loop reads CASNWGQDGANVLTF. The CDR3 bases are TGTGCCAGCAATTGGGGACAGGACGGGGCCAACGTCCTGACTTTC.

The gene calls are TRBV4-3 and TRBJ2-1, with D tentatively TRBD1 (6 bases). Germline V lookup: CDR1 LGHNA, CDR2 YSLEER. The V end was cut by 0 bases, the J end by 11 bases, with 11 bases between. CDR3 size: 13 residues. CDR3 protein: CASSQDQDRKQFF. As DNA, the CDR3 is TGCGCCAGCAGCCAAGATCAGGACAGAAAGCAGTTCTTC.

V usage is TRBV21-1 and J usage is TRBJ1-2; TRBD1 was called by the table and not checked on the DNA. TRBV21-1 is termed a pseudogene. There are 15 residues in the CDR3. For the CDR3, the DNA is TGTGCCAGCAGCAAAGGGGACAGGGGGCTCTATGGCTACACCTTC. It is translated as CASSKGDRGLYGYTF.

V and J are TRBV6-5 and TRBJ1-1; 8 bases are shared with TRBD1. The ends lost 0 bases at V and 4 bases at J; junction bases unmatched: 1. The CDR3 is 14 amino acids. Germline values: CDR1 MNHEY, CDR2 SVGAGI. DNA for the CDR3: TGTGCCAGCAGTTACTCGACAGGGGTCACTGAAGCTTTCTTT. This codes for CASSYSTGVTEAFF.

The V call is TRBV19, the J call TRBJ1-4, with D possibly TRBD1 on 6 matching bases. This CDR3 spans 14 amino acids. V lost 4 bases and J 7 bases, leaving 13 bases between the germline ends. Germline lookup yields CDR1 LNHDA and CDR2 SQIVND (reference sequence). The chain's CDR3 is CASSTGTLGEKLFF. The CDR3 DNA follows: TGTGCCAGTAGTACGGGGACACTGGGTGAAAAACTGTTTTTT.

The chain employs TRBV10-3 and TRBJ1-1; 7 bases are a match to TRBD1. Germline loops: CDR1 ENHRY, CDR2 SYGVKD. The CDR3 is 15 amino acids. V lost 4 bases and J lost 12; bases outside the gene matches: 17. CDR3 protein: CAISAEATGARGPFF. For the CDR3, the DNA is TGTGCCATCAGTGCGGAGGCGACGGGGGCGAGGGGGCCTTTCTTT.

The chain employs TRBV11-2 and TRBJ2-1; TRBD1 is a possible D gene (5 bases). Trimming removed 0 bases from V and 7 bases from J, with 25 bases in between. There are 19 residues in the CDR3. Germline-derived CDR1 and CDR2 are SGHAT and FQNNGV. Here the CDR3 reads CASSLDLDRPPGPGNEQFF. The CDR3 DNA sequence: TGTGCCAGCAGCTTAGATCTGGACCGGCCGCCAGGGCCCGGGAATGAGCAGTTCTTC.

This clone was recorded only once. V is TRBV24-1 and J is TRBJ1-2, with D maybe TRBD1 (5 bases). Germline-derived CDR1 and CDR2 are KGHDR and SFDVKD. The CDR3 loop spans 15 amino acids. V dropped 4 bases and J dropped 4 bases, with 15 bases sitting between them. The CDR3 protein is CATSDPVGGSYGYTF. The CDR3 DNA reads TGTGCCACCAGTGACCCGGTGGGGGGAAGCTATGGCTACACCTTC.